This paragraph reports one T cell receptor (beta chain). Antigen: not known. This specimen comes from a study of shared clonotypes between healthy human individuals. Whole-study results and caveats: When naive CD4 clonotypes were compared across several donors, approximately 5% were shared.

Positively selected for CCR7, the CD45RO-negative cells used as naive CD8 cells excluded terminally differentiated effector memory CD45RA+ cells. Original data processing: Quality scores were absent from the junction-only immunoSEQ sequences, so filtering differed. Produced via immunoSEQ multiplex PCR; TCRdb's table is partial and in-frame only. The V and J calls and clone size come from that table; D and trimming were worked out from the DNA. Among around 1,900,000 clones listed, 93% were seen once. The CDR3 totals 15 residues. The V gene end was trimmed by 2 bases and the J gene end by 1 base; junction bases not matched to a gene: 6. Germline CDR1 SGDLS, CDR2 YYNGEE.

The sequence came from a man younger than 35 in good health. Some clones in this sample may be carry-over from other donors' samples. The V call is TRBV9, the J call TRBJ2-7; 7 bases fit TRBD1. Material for sequencing was naive CD8+ T cells from PBMCs. The CDR3 nucleotides read TGTGCCAGCAGCGTCTGGGACAGCGCTTCCTACGAGCAGTACTTC. Translating gives CASSVWDSASYEQYF.